The next 14 T cell receptor beta chains were all read from a single sample in a study of OX40 agonist ivuxolimab in advanced cancers. TCRdb's copy holds only in-frame clones and misses some; the assay was immunoSEQ multiplex PCR. This table holds 75,000 to 100,000 clones, about 84% found once. The sequenced sample was CD4+ or CD8+ T cells sorted from blood, obtained in a trial of the OX40 agonist ivuxolimab. The receptors derive from an adult with an advanced solid tumor such as melanoma, head and neck, liver or kidney cancer.

This clone has more than one count but fewer than ten. The V gene is TRBV15, the J gene TRBJ2-1, with 8 bases matching TRBD1. Germline V gives CDR1 LNHNV, CDR2 YYDKDF (reference sequence). J was trimmed by 4 bases and V by 1 base; bases with no gene match: 12. There are 18 residues in the CDR3. CDR3 amino acids: CATSRVRSPDREYNEQFF. In nucleotides, the CDR3 is TGTGCCACCAGCAGAGTACGGTCGCCGGACAGGGAATACAATGAGCAGTTCTTC.

This sequence joins TRBV29-1 and TRBJ1-1; a possible D gene is TRBD1 (6 bases). The ends were cut back, 2 bases at V and 1 base at J, with 20 bases in the middle. CDR1 is SQVTM and CDR2 is ANQGSEA in the germline V gene. The CDR3 extends over 17 amino acids. CDR3 nucleotides: TGCAGCGTTGAACTCCGGAAGACAGGTAGAGCGAACACTGAAGCTTTCTTT. This encodes CSVELRKTGRANTEAFF.

The chain links TRBV4-2 to TRBJ1-3, with a possible D match to TRBD1 (5 bases). Between the trimmed V and J ends, which lost 6 bases and 0 bases, there was a span of 12 bases. The CDR3 covers 15 residues. The germline V gene has CDR1 LGHNA and CDR2 YNFKEQ. CDR3 bases: TGTGCCAGCAGGGTAGGGGAGAGCTCTGGAAACACCATATATTTT. Amino acids: CASRVGESSGNTIYF.

The rearrangement joins TRBV5-1 to TRBJ2-7; tentatively, D is TRBD2 (6 bases). This CDR3 is 13 amino acids long. The V and J ends lost 7 bases and 7 bases respectively, with 18 bases between them. Germline CDR1 and CDR2: SGHRS and YFSETQ. The CDR3 region has the DNA TGCGCCAGCGGCCCGGTTGGAGGGCGTGAGCAGTACTTC. As protein: CASGPVGGREQYF.

The chain has TRBV7-8 and TRBJ1-5, with 10 bases that match TRBD1. Trimming took 2 bases from V and 6 from J; bases not matched to a gene: 4. The length of the CDR3 is 15 residues. Germline CDR1 and CDR2: SGHVS and FQNEAQ. DNA of the CDR3: TGTGCCAGCAGCTTAAACCGGGACAGGGGTCAGCCCCAGCATTTT. Translating gives CASSLNRDRGQPQHF. The full variable domain, rest sourced from reference TRBV7-8 and TRBJ1-5, is GAGVSQSPRYKVAKRGQDVALRCDPISGHVSLFWYQQALGQGPEFLTYFQNEAQLDKSGLPSDRFFAERPEGSVSTLKIQRTQQEDSAVYLCASSLNRDRGQPQHFGDGTRLSIL.

V is TRBV5-1 and J is TRBJ2-1, with D perhaps being TRBD1 or TRBD2 (6 bases each). The CDR3 is 19 amino acids. Germline values: CDR1 SGHRS, CDR2 YFSETQ. The ends were cut back, 2 bases at V and 4 bases at J, with 25 bases in the middle. The CDR3 is CASSFGGPGPQPNYNEQFF. In nucleotides, the CDR3 is TGCGCCAGCAGCTTCGGGGGCCCAGGACCGCAGCCCAATTACAATGAGCAGTTCTTC.

This sequence joins TRBV14 and TRBJ1-1; D ambiguous. V lost 1 base and J 2 bases, leaving 8 bases between the germline ends. This CDR3 comprises 14 residues. The germline CDR1 and CDR2 sequences are SGHDN and FVKESK. The CDR3 loop is CASSQAPANTEAFF. In DNA, the CDR3 is TGTGCCAGCAGCCAAGCGCCAGCCAACACTGAAGCTTTCTTT.

The CDR3 DNA sequence: TGCGCCAGCAGCCAAGATAAGGCCCGGGGCCTCTCCTACAATGAGCAGTTCTTC. The encoded protein is CASSQDKARGLSYNEQFF. The rearrangement links TRBV4-1 to TRBJ2-1; D is possibly TRBD1 or TRBD2 (5 bases each). CDR3 size: 18 residues. Trimming left V 0 bases short and J 0 bases short, with 15 bases between. Germline V gene lookup returns CDR1 MGHRA and CDR2 YSYEKL.

Only a few counts were recorded for this clone. Given a far larger clone just one base away, this is likely a sequencing read error. The rearrangement links TRBV4-2 to TRBJ1-1; D unresolved. The CDR3 covers 15 residues. Germline V gene data show CDR1 as LGHNA and CDR2 as YNFKEQ. Trimming took off 3 bases at V and 3 bases at J, with 14 bases between the two ends. The CDR3 DNA sequence: TGTGCCAGCAGCCAGTACGCCGCTACTTACACTGAAGCTTTCTTT. Residues: CASSQYAATYTEAFF.

The J gene is TRBJ2-7, the V gene TRBV27; no firm D call. V was pared by 2 bases and J by 0 bases, with 11 bases between. This CDR3 comprises 15 residues. Germline V lookup: CDR1 MNHEY, CDR2 SMNVEV (reference sequence). CDR3 amino acids: CASSLGVLSSYEQYF. CDR3 DNA sequence: TGTGCCAGCAGTTTAGGTGTCTTGAGCTCCTACGAGCAGTACTTC.

The chain is built from TRBV20-1 and TRBJ1-1; D is ambiguous. The CDR3 is 11 residues long. Trimming left V 1 base short and J 7 bases short, with 7 bases between. Looked up from germline, CDR1 is DFQATT and CDR2 is SNEGSKA (reference sequence). The CDR3 bases are TGCAGTGCTAGAGTGGGAGTTGAAGCTTTCTTT. It is translated as CSARVGVEAFF.

V usage is TRBV5-1 and J usage is TRBJ1-2; D not certain. CDR1 and CDR2 from the germline V gene are SGHRS and YFSETQ. This CDR3 comprises 13 residues. Trimming removed 4 bases from V and 3 bases from J, with 10 bases in between. The CDR3 loop reads CASSQDTYYGYTF. In DNA form, the CDR3 reads TGCGCCAGCAGCCAAGACACTTACTATGGCTACACCTTC.

The genes are TRBV4-3 and TRBJ1-2, with D perhaps TRBD1 (5 bases). Between the trimmed V and J ends, which lost 4 bases and 3 bases, there was a span of 24 bases. CDR3 length: 18 amino acids. From germline, CDR1 is LGHNA and CDR2 YSLEER. CDR3 nucleotide sequence: TGCGCCAGCAGCCCTGCCGGGGACCTCCCTAAAGGCGACTATGGCTACACCTTC. It codes for CASSPAGDLPKGDYGYTF.

The V gene is TRBV29-1, the J gene TRBJ2-1; 16 bases agree with TRBD2. V lost 8 bases and J lost 5; bases outside the gene matches: 15. The CDR3 has 18 amino acids. CDR1 SQVTM and CDR2 ANQGSEA come from the germline V gene. CDR3 coding DNA: TGCAGCTCTGACCTATTACCGGGACTAGCGGGAGGGGACAATGAGCAGTTCTTC. Residues: CSSDLLPGLAGGDNEQFF.